These 5 T cell receptor beta chains came from one sample sequenced in a study of early T cells in non-severe SARS-CoV-2 infection. TCRdb re-called the 5' RACE reads with MiXCR, one entry per CDR3 protein. This table has more than 45,000 distinct CDR3 sequences, over 10% appearing once. Material: whole blood. These TCRs come from an adult who was a healthcare worker with PCR-confirmed SARS-CoV-2 infection or an uninfected control (not recorded which).

V and J are TRBV7-9 and TRBJ2-4; D may be TRBD2 (6 bases). Trimming took off 6 bases at V and 8 bases at J, with 17 bases between the two ends. Germline CDR1 SEHNR, CDR2 FQNEAQ (reference sequence). This CDR3 has 14 residues. The CDR3 DNA sequence: TGTGCCAGCAGGGACACCGGGGGTCTGGACATTCAGTACTTC. Translating gives CASRDTGGLDIQYF.

The V gene is TRBV2, the J gene TRBJ2-6, with 10 bases matching TRBD1. Germline CDR1 reads SNHLY; CDR2 reads FYNNEI. The CDR3 is 15 residues long. V was pared by 5 bases and J by 7 bases, with 5 bases of the junction left unmatched. The CDR3, as DNA: TGTGCCAGCAGTCGGGACAGGGGAGTAGCCAACGTCCTGACTTTC. The encoded protein is CASSRDRGVANVLTF.

This chain uses TRBV6-5 with TRBJ2-7; 7 positions agree with TRBD1. Germline V CDR1 and CDR2: MNHEY, SVGAGI. The V and J ends lost 5 bases and 3 bases, in that order; junction bases with no gene match: 7. CDR3 length: 14 amino acids. CDR3: CASSDRDSIYEQYF. The CDR3 DNA is TGTGCCAGCAGTGACCGGGACAGTATCTACGAGCAGTACTTC.

This CDR3 is CASSPTTDYEQYF. As DNA, the CDR3 is TGTGCCAGCTCACCGACGACAGACTACGAGCAGTACTTC. The J gene is TRBJ2-7, the V gene TRBV18; D possibly corresponds to TRBD1 (5 bases). The CDR3 is 13 amino acids. Trimming took off 3 bases at V and 3 bases at J, with 9 bases between the two ends. Per germline, CDR1 KGHSH and CDR2 LQKENI.

The CDR3 spells CASSGQGREAFF. CDR3 coding DNA: TGTGCCAGCTCGGGCCAGGGGCGAGAAGCTTTCTTT. The gene calls are TRBV18 and TRBJ1-1; possible D gene TRBD1, 6 bases. CDR1 and CDR2 (germline): KGHSH, LQKENI. The V end lost 6 bases, the J end lost 8 bases, and 13 bases lay between the germline ends. This CDR3 has 12 residues.